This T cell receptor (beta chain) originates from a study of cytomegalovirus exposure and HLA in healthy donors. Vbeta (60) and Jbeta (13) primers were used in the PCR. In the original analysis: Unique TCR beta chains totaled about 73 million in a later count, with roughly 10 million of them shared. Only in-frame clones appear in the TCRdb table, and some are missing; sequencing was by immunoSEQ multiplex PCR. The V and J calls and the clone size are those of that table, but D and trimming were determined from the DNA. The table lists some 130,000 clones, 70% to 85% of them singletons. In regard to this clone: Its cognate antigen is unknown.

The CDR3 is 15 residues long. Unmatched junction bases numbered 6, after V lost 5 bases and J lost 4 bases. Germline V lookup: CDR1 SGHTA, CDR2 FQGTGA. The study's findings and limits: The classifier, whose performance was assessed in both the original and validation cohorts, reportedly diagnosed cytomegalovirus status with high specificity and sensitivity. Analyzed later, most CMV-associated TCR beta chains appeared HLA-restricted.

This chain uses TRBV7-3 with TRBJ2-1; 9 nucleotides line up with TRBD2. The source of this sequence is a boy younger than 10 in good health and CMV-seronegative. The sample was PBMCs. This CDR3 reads CASSELAGGYNEQFF. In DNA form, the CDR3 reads TGTGCCAGCAGCGAACTGGCGGGAGGGTACAATGAGCAGTTCTTC.